Listed below are T cell receptor beta chains from one sample, sequenced in a study of radiotherapy plus CTLA-4 blockade in lung cancer. Repertoires were generated with immunoSEQ multiplex PCR, while TCRdb's copy carries only in-frame clones and drops some. The table has fewer than 100,000 clones, about four fifths seen once. The source material was peripheral blood, sampled from a patient treated with radiotherapy plus ipilimumab. These receptors all come from a human donor with non-small cell lung cancer who had stable disease on radiotherapy plus ipilimumab. CDR3s include the opening cysteine and the closing phenylalanine or tryptophan. D genes are given only for firm matches. Part of the rows lack a size; the others show once, few, many or a class for expanded clones.

V gene: TRBV6-5; J gene: TRBJ2-1; clone size: once; D gene: TRBD1; CDR3 protein: CASSTSWTGPGEQFF; CDR3 DNA: TGTGCCAGCAGTACCTCCTGGACAGGGCCGGGTGAGCAGTTCTTC
V gene: TRBV6-9; J gene: TRBJ2-7; clone size: .; D gene: .; CDR3 protein: CATGNRLETYEQYF; CDR3 DNA: TGTGCCACCGGAAACAGGCTTGAGACCTACGAGCAGTACTTC
V gene: TRBV7-9; J gene: TRBJ2-7; clone size: few; D gene: .; CDR3 protein: CASSTSPGQQYF; CDR3 DNA: TGTGCCAGCAGCACATCACCGGGCCAGCAGTACTTC
V gene: TRBV29-1; J gene: TRBJ1-1; clone size: .; D gene: .; CDR3 protein: CSVRRLEAFF; CDR3 DNA: TGCAGCGTTAGACGACTTGAAGCTTTCTTT
V gene: TRBV6-1; J gene: TRBJ1-5; clone size: once; D gene: .; CDR3 protein: CASSAFDQPQHF; CDR3 DNA: TGTGCCAGCAGTGCCTTCGATCAGCCCCAGCATTTT
V gene: TRBV18; J gene: TRBJ1-1; clone size: .; D gene: .; CDR3 protein: CASSPPVQGSNTEAFF; CDR3 DNA: TGTGCCAGCTCACCACCGGTTCAGGGATCGAACACTGAAGCTTTCTTT
V gene: TRBV10-1; J gene: TRBJ2-7; clone size: few; D gene: .; CDR3 protein: CASSDGQGYEQYF; CDR3 DNA: TGCGCCAGCAGTGATGGCCAGGGCTACGAGCAGTACTTC
V gene: TRBV6-1; J gene: TRBJ2-7; clone size: .; D gene: TRBD1; CDR3 protein: CASSGGQGPYEQYF; CDR3 DNA: TGTGCCAGCAGTGGAGGACAGGGCCCCTACGAGCAGTACTTC
V gene: TRBV6-6; J gene: TRBJ2-2; clone size: .; D gene: .; CDR3 protein: CASSWPGRSGELFF; CDR3 DNA: TGTGCCAGCAGTTGGCCGGGAAGATCCGGGGAGCTGTTTTTT
V gene: TRBV18; J gene: TRBJ2-1; clone size: .; D gene: TRBD1; CDR3 protein: CASSPSTGNEQFF; CDR3 DNA: TGTGCCAGCTCACCTTCGACAGGGAATGAGCAGTTCTTC
V gene: TRBV6-5; J gene: TRBJ1-5; clone size: .; D gene: .; CDR3 protein: CASSYGGGSNQPQHF; CDR3 DNA: TGTGCCAGCAGTTACGGCGGGGGTAGCAATCAGCCCCAGCATTTT
V gene: TRBV11-1; J gene: TRBJ2-7; clone size: .; D gene: TRBD2; CDR3 protein: CASSPGLAGPYEQYF; CDR3 DNA: TGTGCCAGCAGCCCTGGACTAGCGGGGCCCTACGAGCAGTACTTC
V gene: TRBV19; J gene: TRBJ1-1; clone size: .; D gene: TRBD1; CDR3 protein: CASSLGQTNTEAFF; CDR3 DNA: TGTGCCAGTAGTTTGGGACAGACGAACACTGAAGCTTTCTTT
V gene: TRBV18; J gene: TRBJ1-1; clone size: .; D gene: .; CDR3 protein: CASSYVGGNTEAFF; CDR3 DNA: TGTGCCAGCTCTTACGTCGGGGGGAACACTGAAGCTTTCTTT
V gene: TRBV29-1; J gene: TRBJ2-1; clone size: few; D gene: TRBD2; CDR3 protein: CSVTRAGGGAYNEQFF; CDR3 DNA: TGCAGCGTGACCAGGGCGGGAGGTGGGGCCTACAATGAGCAGTTCTTC
V gene: TRBV5-1; J gene: TRBJ2-5; clone size: .; D gene: .; CDR3 protein: CASSLEWVETQYF; CDR3 DNA: TGCGCCAGCAGCTTGGAATGGGTAGAGACCCAGTACTTC
V gene: TRBV6-5; J gene: TRBJ1-1; clone size: .; D gene: .; CDR3 protein: CASSYRAGEPFF; CDR3 DNA: TGTGCCAGCAGTTACAGGGCCGGGGAACCTTTCTTT
V gene: TRBV18; J gene: TRBJ1-2; clone size: .; D gene: .; CDR3 protein: CASSPVQVGFGYGYTF; CDR3 DNA: TGTGCCAGCTCACCAGTACAGGTCGGGTTTGGCTATGGCTACACCTTC
V gene: TRBV5-1; J gene: TRBJ1-4; clone size: .; D gene: .; CDR3 protein: CASSLEGGREKLFF; CDR3 DNA: TGCGCCAGCAGCTTGGAAGGGGGGCGGGAAAAACTGTTTTTT
V gene: TRBV6-6; J gene: TRBJ2-1; clone size: few; D gene: .; CDR3 protein: CASSYDMQAGEQFF; CDR3 DNA: TGTGCCAGCAGTTACGATATGCAGGCCGGGGAGCAGTTCTTC
V gene: TRBV7-9; J gene: TRBJ2-7; clone size: .; D gene: TRBD2; CDR3 protein: CASRPTSGRPSEQYF; CDR3 DNA: TGTGCCAGCAGGCCGACTAGCGGGAGGCCCTCCGAGCAGTACTTC
V gene: TRBV30; J gene: TRBJ1-2; clone size: .; D gene: TRBD1; CDR3 protein: CAWKEGALGYTF; CDR3 DNA: TGTGCCTGGAAGGAGGGGGCTCTTGGCTACACCTTC
V gene: TRBV27; J gene: TRBJ2-1; clone size: .; D gene: TRBD2; CDR3 protein: CASSITSGRFNEQFF; CDR3 DNA: TGTGCCAGCAGTATAACTAGCGGGAGGTTCAATGAGCAGTTCTTC
V gene: TRBV6-1; J gene: TRBJ2-5; clone size: .; D gene: .; CDR3 protein: CASTGVLGRETQYF; CDR3 DNA: TGTGCCAGCACGGGGGTACTAGGACGAGAGACCCAGTACTTC
V gene: TRBV2; J gene: TRBJ2-1; clone size: .; D gene: TRBD2; CDR3 protein: CASIETSGYNEQFF; CDR3 DNA: TGTGCCAGCATTGAGACTAGCGGGTACAATGAGCAGTTCTTC
V gene: TRBV7-6; J gene: TRBJ2-1; clone size: .; D gene: TRBD1; CDR3 protein: CASKGGQGNEQFF; CDR3 DNA: TGTGCCAGCAAAGGGGGACAGGGGAATGAGCAGTTCTTC
V gene: TRBV6-4; J gene: TRBJ2-2; clone size: .; D gene: TRBD2; CDR3 protein: CASSDSSGSTGELFF; CDR3 DNA: TGTGCCAGCAGTGACTCGAGCGGGAGCACCGGGGAGCTGTTTTTT
V gene: TRBV11-2; J gene: TRBJ2-3; clone size: .; D gene: TRBD2; CDR3 protein: CASSLLAGGPDTQYF; CDR3 DNA: TGTGCCAGCAGCTTACTAGCGGGAGGGCCAGATACGCAGTATTTT
V gene: TRBV7-9; J gene: TRBJ1-2; clone size: .; D gene: .; CDR3 protein: CASSFAVDYGYTF; CDR3 DNA: TGTGCCAGCAGCTTTGCAGTAGACTATGGCTACACCTTC
V gene: TRBV5-6; J gene: TRBJ2-6; clone size: few; D gene: .; CDR3 protein: CASSLAGANVLTF; CDR3 DNA: TGTGCCAGCAGCTTGGCTGGGGCCAACGTCCTGACTTTC
V gene: TRBV28; J gene: TRBJ2-1; clone size: .; D gene: TRBD1; CDR3 protein: CASSDRVSFAEQFF; CDR3 DNA: TGTGCCAGCAGCGACAGGGTCTCTTTTGCTGAGCAGTTCTTC
V gene: TRBV7-6; J gene: TRBJ2-7; clone size: .; D gene: .; CDR3 protein: CASSLVGGGEQYF; CDR3 DNA: TGTGCCAGCAGCTTAGTAGGCGGAGGAGAGCAGTACTTC
V gene: TRBV5-6; J gene: TRBJ1-3; clone size: .; D gene: .; CDR3 protein: CASSLLGGTSGNTIYF; CDR3 DNA: TGTGCCAGCAGCCTTCTGGGGGGGACCTCTGGAAACACCATATATTTT
V gene: TRBV27; J gene: TRBJ2-1; clone size: .; D gene: TRBD2; CDR3 protein: CASSFHGLAGVYNEQFF; CDR3 DNA: TGTGCCAGCAGTTTTCACGGACTAGCGGGGGTCTACAATGAGCAGTTCTTC
V gene: TRBV6-6; J gene: TRBJ1-1; clone size: .; D gene: .; CDR3 protein: CASSLRGSEAFF; CDR3 DNA: TGTGCCAGCAGCCTAAGGGGGTCTGAAGCTTTCTTT
V gene: TRBV2; J gene: TRBJ2-7; clone size: .; D gene: .; CDR3 protein: CASQGGGVAPEQYF; CDR3 DNA: TGTGCCAGTCAAGGAGGGGGCGTAGCTCCCGAGCAGTACTTC
V gene: TRBV7-3; J gene: TRBJ1-1; clone size: .; D gene: .; CDR3 protein: CASSTGMNTEAFF; CDR3 DNA: TGTGCCAGCAGCACCGGGATGAACACTGAAGCTTTCTTT
V gene: TRBV7-3; J gene: TRBJ1-1; clone size: .; D gene: .; CDR3 protein: CASSLQGREAFF; CDR3 DNA: TGTGCCAGCAGCTTACAGGGACGTGAAGCTTTCTTT
V gene: TRBV11-1; J gene: TRBJ1-1; clone size: .; D gene: .; CDR3 protein: CASSSDSAEAFF; CDR3 DNA: TGTGCCAGCAGCTCAGACAGCGCTGAAGCTTTCTTT
V gene: TRBV2; J gene: TRBJ2-5; clone size: .; D gene: TRBD2; CDR3 protein: CASSESGLAGKETQYF; CDR3 DNA: TGTGCCAGCAGTGAATCCGGACTAGCGGGGAAAGAGACCCAGTACTTC
V gene: TRBV6-5; J gene: TRBJ1-5; clone size: .; D gene: .; CDR3 protein: CASSRDSIQPQHF; CDR3 DNA: TGTGCCAGCAGCCGTGACTCGATCCAGCCCCAGCATTTT
V gene: TRBV28; J gene: TRBJ1-4; clone size: .; D gene: TRBD1; CDR3 protein: CASSLAPTGDRIKLFF; CDR3 DNA: TGTGCCAGCAGTTTAGCCCCGACAGGGGACCGGATAAAACTGTTTTTT
V gene: TRBV4-1; J gene: TRBJ1-3; clone size: once; D gene: TRBD1; CDR3 protein: CASSQVLPGQGAGPGNTIYF; CDR3 DNA: TGCGCCAGCAGCCAAGTACTCCCGGGACAGGGGGCAGGCCCTGGAAACACCATATATTTT
V gene: TRBV11-3; J gene: TRBJ2-2; clone size: .; D gene: TRBD2; CDR3 protein: CASSSSGVSTGELFF; CDR3 DNA: TGTGCCAGCAGCTCTAGCGGGGTGTCCACCGGGGAGCTGTTTTTT
V gene: TRBV28; J gene: TRBJ1-2; clone size: .; D gene: .; CDR3 protein: CASCDNNYGYTF; CDR3 DNA: TGTGCCAGCTGTGACAATAACTATGGCTACACCTTC
V gene: TRBV13; J gene: TRBJ2-7; clone size: .; D gene: .; CDR3 protein: CASSIRSSEQYF; CDR3 DNA: TGTGCCAGCAGCATCCGCAGCTCCGAGCAGTACTTC
V gene: TRBV2; J gene: TRBJ1-2; clone size: .; D gene: .; CDR3 protein: CASSRQTNYGYTF; CDR3 DNA: TGTGCCAGCAGTAGACAGACTAACTATGGCTACACCTTC
V gene: TRBV28; J gene: TRBJ2-7; clone size: .; D gene: .; CDR3 protein: CASSPPESTYEQYF; CDR3 DNA: TGTGCCAGCAGCCCACCGGAATCGACCTACGAGCAGTACTTC
V gene: TRBV19; J gene: TRBJ1-3; clone size: .; D gene: .; CDR3 protein: CASSMTPGNTIYF; CDR3 DNA: TGTGCCAGTAGTATGACTCCGGGAAACACCATATATTTT
V gene: TRBV30; J gene: TRBJ2-7; clone size: .; D gene: .; CDR3 protein: CAWSYVYEQYF; CDR3 DNA: TGTGCCTGGAGTTATGTCTACGAGCAGTACTTC
V gene: TRBV5-1; J gene: TRBJ2-7; clone size: .; D gene: TRBD2; CDR3 protein: CASSSGLAGLSYEQYF; CDR3 DNA: TGCGCCAGCAGCTCCGGACTAGCGGGCCTCTCCTACGAGCAGTACTTC